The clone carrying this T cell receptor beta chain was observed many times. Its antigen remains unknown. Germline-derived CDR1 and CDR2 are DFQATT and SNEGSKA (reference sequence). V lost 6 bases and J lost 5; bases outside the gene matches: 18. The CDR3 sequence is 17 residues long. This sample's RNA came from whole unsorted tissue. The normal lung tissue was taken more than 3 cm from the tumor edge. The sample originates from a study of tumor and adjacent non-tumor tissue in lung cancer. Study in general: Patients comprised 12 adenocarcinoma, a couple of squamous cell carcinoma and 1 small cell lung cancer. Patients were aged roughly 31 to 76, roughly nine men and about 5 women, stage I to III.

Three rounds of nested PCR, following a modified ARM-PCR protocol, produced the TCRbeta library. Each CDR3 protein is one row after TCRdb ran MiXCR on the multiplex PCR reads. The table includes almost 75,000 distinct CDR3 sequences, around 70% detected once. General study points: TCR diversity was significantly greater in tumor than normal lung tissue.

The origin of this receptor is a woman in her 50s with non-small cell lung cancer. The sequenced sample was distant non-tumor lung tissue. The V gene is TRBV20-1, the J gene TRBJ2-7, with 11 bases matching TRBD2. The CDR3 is CSAAGTGFTSGSNEQYF. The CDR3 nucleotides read TGCAGTGCGGCCGGGACAGGTTTTACTAGCGGGAGTAACGAGCAGTACTTC.